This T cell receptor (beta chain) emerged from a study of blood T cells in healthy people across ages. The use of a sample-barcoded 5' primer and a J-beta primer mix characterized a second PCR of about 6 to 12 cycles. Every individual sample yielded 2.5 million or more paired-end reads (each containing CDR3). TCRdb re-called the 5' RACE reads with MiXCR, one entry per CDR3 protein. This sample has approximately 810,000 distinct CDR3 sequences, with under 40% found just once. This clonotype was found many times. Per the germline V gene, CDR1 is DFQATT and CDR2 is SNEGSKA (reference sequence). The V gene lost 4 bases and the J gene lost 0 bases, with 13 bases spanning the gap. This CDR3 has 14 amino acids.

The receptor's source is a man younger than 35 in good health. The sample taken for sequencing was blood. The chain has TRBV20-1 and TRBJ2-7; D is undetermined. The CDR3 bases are TGCAGTGCTATGACCTCAAGGAGCTCCTACGAGCAGTACTTC. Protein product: CSAMTSRSSYEQYF.